The 19 T cell receptor beta chains reported below all come from one sample, sequenced in a study of blood T cell repertoires in COVID-19. Generated by immunoSEQ multiplex PCR, the TCRdb table keeps only in-frame clones and is missing some. The sample holds about 220,000 clones; about four fifths are singletons and the top ten take roughly 3%. The source material was peripheral blood. The receptors shown here come from a woman in her 30s who had recovered from COVID-19.

This chain uses TRBV3-1 (or the pseudogene TRBV3-2) with TRBJ2-7; 10 bases line up with TRBD2. Losses at the gene ends were 0 bases for V and 2 bases for J; bases not matched to a gene: 4. The CDR3 covers 16 residues. Germline lookup yields CDR1 LGHDT and CDR2 YNNKEL (reference sequence). The CDR3 is CASSQEPSGSPYEQYF. The DNA of the CDR3 is TGTGCCAGCAGCCAAGAACCTAGCGGGAGCCCCTACGAGCAGTACTTC.

This chain connects TRBV10-1 to TRBJ1-3; no clear D. Trimming shortened V by 3 bases and J by 4 bases, and 7 bases separated the two germline ends. The CDR3 totals 13 residues. Germline lookup yields CDR1 WNHNN and CDR2 SYGVQD (reference sequence). The CDR3 is CASSEGRGNTIYF. The CDR3 DNA is TGCGCCAGCAGTGAAGGCAGGGGAAACACCATATATTTT.

This chain connects TRBV20-1 to TRBJ2-7; 9 bases align to TRBD2. Germline V gene sequence: CDR1 DFQATT, CDR2 SNEGSKA (reference sequence). V lost 3 bases to trimming and J lost 0 bases; unmatched junction nucleotides: 6. There are 15 residues in the CDR3. As DNA, the CDR3 is TGCAGTGCTAGTCGCCCTAGCGGGATCTCCTACGAGCAGTACTTC. Protein: CSASRPSGISYEQYF.

This sequence joins TRBV2 and TRBJ2-5, with 8 bases fitting TRBD1. CDR1 is SNHLY and CDR2 is FYNNEI in the germline V gene. V was pared by 7 bases and J by 5 bases, with 3 bases of the junction left unmatched. CDR3 length: 12 residues. The CDR3 DNA reads as TGTGCCAGCACGGACAGGGCGGAGACCCAGTACTTC. The encoded protein is CASTDRAETQYF.

With regard to this clone: Other DNA sequences in the sample encode the same CDR3. This chain uses TRBV5-1 with TRBJ1-1; D is ambiguous. The V and J ends lost 0 bases and 0 bases respectively, with 6 bases between them. CDR1 and CDR2 from the germline V gene are SGHRS and YFSETQ. The CDR3 consists of 14 residues. DNA of the CDR3: TGCGCCAGCAGCTTGGGTCAGATGAACACTGAAGCTTTCTTT. It translates to CASSLGQMNTEAFF.

This chain uses TRBV10-3 with TRBJ1-4; D gene uncertain. This CDR3 has 15 amino acids. V lost 3 bases, J lost 5 bases, and 13 bases lay in between. Per the germline V gene, CDR1 is ENHRY and CDR2 is SYGVKD. The CDR3 region is CAISDNGIGNEKLFF. The CDR3 DNA is TGTGCCATCAGTGATAACGGGATCGGGAATGAAAAACTGTTTTTT.

The chain recombines TRBV13 with TRBJ2-3, with TRBD2 matching over 8 bases. The CDR3 has 17 amino acids. V shed 5 bases and J 4 bases; nucleotides not matched to a gene: 14. CDR1 and CDR2 (germline): PRHDT, FYEKMQ (reference sequence). The CDR3: CASSVTGGRRAADTQYF. CDR3 bases: TGTGCCAGCAGCGTCACCGGCGGGAGGAGAGCGGCAGATACGCAGTATTTT.

The genes are TRBV3-1 (or the pseudogene TRBV3-2) and TRBJ2-7, with D possibly matching TRBD1 (5 bases). Germline V gene data show CDR1 as LGHDT and CDR2 as YNNKEL (reference sequence). The CDR3 is 12 residues long. Trimming cost V 6 bases and J 6 bases, with 12 bases left between them. Written as DNA, the CDR3 is TGTGCCAGCAGGTCGGTGGGGCTCGAGCAGTACTTC. Its protein product is CASRSVGLEQYF.

This CDR3 is CASSLDRGQLGTGELFF. CDR3 nucleotide sequence: TGTGCCAGCAGCTTGGACAGGGGGCAATTGGGCACCGGGGAGCTGTTTTTT. V usage is TRBV7-9 and J usage is TRBJ2-2; 11 nucleotides agree with TRBD1. Germline CDR1 and CDR2: SEHNR and FQNEAQ (reference sequence). With 3 bases clipped from V and 4 bases from J, the junction kept 7 bases outside the gene matches. The CDR3 length is 17 residues.

This clone has just a few counts. J is TRBJ2-3 and V is TRBV4-1; 10 bases are shared with TRBD2. The ends lost 1 base at V and 4 bases at J; junction bases unmatched: 11. The CDR3 is 18 amino acids. Germline CDR1 is MGHRA and CDR2 is YSYEKL. The CDR3 nucleotides read TGCGCCAGCAGCCAAGCCGCGGGGACTAGCGAGTTGCCAGATACGCAGTATTTT. Encoded protein: CASSQAAGTSELPDTQYF.

The chain recombines TRBV28 with TRBJ1-1; D remains unclear. CDR1 MDHEN and CDR2 SYDVKM come from the germline V gene. With 2 bases removed from V and 4 bases from J, the gap between germline ends came to 8 bases. CDR3 length: 13 amino acids. The CDR3 loop reads CASSLKTGTEAFF. The DNA of the CDR3 is TGTGCCAGCAGTTTAAAGACGGGCACTGAAGCTTTCTTT.

This clone was picked up a small number of times. The chain is built from TRBV2 and TRBJ1-5; the match to TRBD1 covers 7 bases. The CDR3 spans 16 residues. V was pared by 2 bases and J by 7 bases, with 11 bases of the junction left unmatched. Per germline, CDR1 SNHLY and CDR2 FYNNEI. The CDR3 sequence: CASSENKGAWGQPQHF. For the CDR3, the DNA is TGTGCCAGCAGTGAAAATAAGGGGGCTTGGGGACAGCCCCAGCATTTT.

CDR3 protein: CASSPPTGFYGYTF. The CDR3 DNA is TGTGCCAGCAGTCCCCCGACAGGATTCTATGGCTACACCTTC. The chain joins TRBV27 to TRBJ1-2, with D possibly TRBD1 on 6 matching bases. The CDR3 spans 14 residues. CDR1 and CDR2 (germline): MNHEY, SMNVEV (reference sequence). Deletions cut 5 bases from V and 4 bases from J, with 14 bases between.

V usage is TRBV28 and J usage is TRBJ1-1, with TRBD1 as a possible D gene (6 bases). Germline CDR1 and CDR2: MDHEN and SYDVKM. The CDR3 runs 17 residues. V was trimmed by 5 bases and J by 0 bases, leaving 19 bases between them. The CDR3 is CASSNTGTPYMNTEAFF. The CDR3 DNA follows: TGTGCCAGCAGTAACACAGGGACCCCTTACATGAACACTGAAGCTTTCTTT.

J is TRBJ2-5 and V is TRBV10-1; 14 nucleotides align to TRBD2. Germline lookup yields CDR1 WNHNN and CDR2 SYGVQD (reference sequence). J lost 4 bases, V lost 8 bases, and 9 bases had no gene match. The CDR3 spans 16 residues. As DNA, the CDR3 is TGCGCCAGCTCCGAGGGACTAGCGGGAGCAAGAGAGACCCAGTACTTC. It is translated as CASSEGLAGARETQYF.

V and J are TRBV9 and TRBJ1-4; D gene unclear. V shed 1 base and J shed 8 bases, with 12 bases lying between them. From germline, CDR1 is SGDLS and CDR2 YYNGEE. This CDR3 comprises 14 residues. CDR3: CASSVNPGGEKLFF. CDR3 nucleotide sequence: TGTGCCAGCAGCGTAAACCCCGGAGGGGAAAAACTGTTTTTT.

This clone was detected a few times. This chain joins TRBV11-2 and TRBJ2-7; D perhaps matches TRBD2 (5 bases). The CDR3 consists of 12 residues. Germline assignment: CDR1 SGHAT and CDR2 FQNNGV. Between the trimmed V and J ends, which lost 0 bases and 6 bases, there was a span of 6 bases. CDR3 bases: TGTGCCAGCAGCTTAGATCGGGGCGAGCAGTACTTC. Its translation: CASSLDRGEQYF.

The rearrangement links TRBV12-3 or TRBV12-4 to TRBJ1-2; possible D gene TRBD1, 5 bases. Trimming removed 8 bases from V and 3 bases from J, with 13 bases in between. The CDR3 is 13 amino acids. The CDR3 bases are TGTGCCAGCCAACCAGGGAGGCACTATGGCTACACCTTC. This translates into CASQPGRHYGYTF.

This sequence joins TRBV27 and TRBJ1-5; D is uncertain. CDR3 length: 14 amino acids. V shed 4 bases and J shed 0 bases, with 7 bases lying between them. Germline CDR1 reads MNHEY; CDR2 reads SMNVEV (reference sequence). CDR3 residues: CASSSTDSNQPQHF. The CDR3 region has the DNA TGTGCCAGCAGTTCTACCGATAGCAATCAGCCCCAGCATTTT.